This T cell receptor (beta chain) was captured by sequencing in a study of T cell repertoires in ileal Crohn's disease. At the level of the study: Every patient was operated on for stricturing (roughly 61%) or penetrating (about 40%) complications. M6 samples are neoterminal ileum biopsies from postoperative colonoscopy. Findings of the study overall: Mucosal expansions were suggested to be mainly CD8 T cells. Compared with non-smokers, active smokers at surgery showed more clonal expansions.

Trimming cost V 2 bases and J 2 bases, with 13 bases left between them. The CDR3 length is 16 residues. Germline values: CDR1 LNHDA, CDR2 SQIVND (reference sequence). Of note for this clone: Its antigen remains unidentified.

Indicated time point: neoterminal ileum biopsy at postoperative endoscopy, about 6 months after surgery. Some clones are missing from TCRdb's copy, which holds only in-frame ones; the method was immunoSEQ multiplex PCR. The sample gives roughly 8,500 clones, around 80% of which show up once; 15% to 20% is in the top ten. The sequencing input was ileal tissue. The TCR sequence derives from an adult with Crohn's disease. This chain connects TRBV19 to TRBJ1-3, with D perhaps matching TRBD1 (6 bases). Here the CDR3 reads CASSIPRGHPGNTIYF. DNA of the CDR3: TGTGCCAGTAGTATACCACGGGGACATCCTGGAAACACCATATATTTT. The complete variable domain, with remaining parts taken from reference TRBV19 and TRBJ1-3, reads DGGITQSPKYLFRKEGQNVTLSCEQNLNHDAMYWYRQDPGQGLRLIYYSQIVNDFQKGDIAEGYSVSREKKESFPLTVTSAQKNPTAFYLCASSIPRGHPGNTIYFGEGSWLTVV.